This T cell receptor (beta chain) was documented in a study of tumor-infiltrating lymphocytes in primary liver carcinoma. The overall study: Tumors were staged T1-T3 N0M0 and measured about 4 to 11 cm across. Productive TCRbeta read yields ran from roughly 3.6 to 7.1 million per sample and were similar between tissues. Study results and limitations: Less overlap was seen in tumor-adjacent and tumor-blood pairs than in tumor region pairs.

In this sample, this clonotype turned up once. Its antigen is not identified. The germline gene is not matched at one end of the junction; a read error may be the cause. They got blood RNA out of unsorted whole blood and also pulled out germline DNA. The input was 450 to 500 ng total RNA; TCR beta cDNA was made from it with a constant-region primer. Modified slightly, ARM-PCR produced TCR beta libraries over three nested multiplex PCR rounds. The study ran its first two PCR rounds for nine to ten cycles each, using TRBV1-TRBV30 forward primers and a C-beta reverse primer. One entry per CDR3 protein, called by TCRdb with MiXCR from the multiplex PCR reads. The repertoire holds around 170,000 distinct CDR3 sequences, with approximately 60% as singletons. The V gene's germline CDR1 is MNHEY and CDR2 SVGAGI. The CDR3 is 15 residues long.

Sequencing was done on a sample of peripheral blood. This chain connects TRBV6-5 to TRBJ2-7, with TRBD2 matching 8 bases. The sequence came from a man between 35 and 55 years old with primary liver carcinoma and hepatitis B virus infection. CDR3 coding DNA: TGTGCCAGCAGATACTCGACTAGCGAGACTACTTCACAGTACTTC. Protein: CASRYSTSETTSQYF.